Following are 8 T cell receptor beta chains from one sample sequenced in a study of T cells in localized non-small cell lung cancer. TCRdb's table, derived via immunoSEQ multiplex PCR, lists solely in-frame clones and lacks some. This sample has 50,000 to 75,000 clones, with 85% to 90% found just once. The material sequenced was peripheral blood, taken before any cancer treatment. The receptor source for this set is a man between 40 and 75 years old with stage I squamous cell lung carcinoma.

This chain links TRBV28 with TRBJ2-1; TRBD2 matches at 12 bases. The CDR3 runs 17 residues. Looked up from germline, CDR1 is MDHEN and CDR2 is SYDVKM. V lost 5 bases, J lost 8 bases, and 13 bases stayed unmatched. CDR3 region: CASSVPSGRAYVDEQFF. The DNA for the CDR3 is TGTGCCAGCAGTGTCCCTAGCGGGAGGGCCTATGTGGATGAGCAGTTCTTC.

This rearrangement joins TRBV28 to TRBJ1-5, with D possibly being TRBD1 (5 bases). CDR3 length equals 15 residues. CDR1 and CDR2 (germline): MDHEN, SYDVKM. V was shortened by 7 bases and J by 0 bases, with 13 bases between the two germline ends. CDR3 in DNA: TGTGCCAGCAACGGGGCGCGGTATAGCAATCAGCCCCAGCATTTT. Translation gives CASNGARYSNQPQHF.

This clone was detected only once. This CDR3 reads CASSLEPSSYNEQFF. In nucleotides, the CDR3 is TGTGCCAGCAGCCTAGAACCCAGCTCCTACAATGAGCAGTTCTTC. This chain uses TRBV7-8 with TRBJ2-1; no clear D. V shed 5 bases and J shed 0 bases, with 11 bases lying between them. From germline, CDR1 is SGHVS and CDR2 FQNEAQ. The CDR3 spans 15 residues.

J is TRBJ2-3 and V is TRBV29-1; D is possibly TRBD2 (6 bases). The CDR3 runs 12 residues. Germline values: CDR1 SQVTM, CDR2 ANQGSEA. Deletions cut 7 bases from V and 2 bases from J, with 10 bases between. CDR3: CSAGSHTDTQYF. CDR3 DNA sequence: TGCAGCGCCGGGAGTCACACAGATACGCAGTATTTT.

The rearrangement joins TRBV5-1 to TRBJ1-5, with 7 positions matching TRBD1. Germline V gene sequence: CDR1 SGHRS, CDR2 YFSETQ. The CDR3 runs to 15 residues. V shed 1 base, J shed 5 bases, and the junction held 6 bases outside the gene matches. CDR3 region: CASSLYQGTDQPQHF. The CDR3 DNA sequence: TGCGCCAGCAGCTTGTACCAGGGGACAGATCAGCCCCAGCATTTT.

The chain uses TRBV19 and TRBJ1-2; TRBD1 matches 7 bases. Germline V gene sequence: CDR1 LNHDA, CDR2 SQIVND (reference sequence). The CDR3 is made up of 13 amino acids. Trimming at V came to 5 bases and at J to 7 bases, leaving 7 bases not matched to a gene. The CDR3 DNA reads as TGTGCCAGTAGTTCCGAGGACAGGCCTGGCTACACCTTC. Residues: CASSSEDRPGYTF.

This clone came up a few times. V gene TRBV19 combines with J gene TRBJ1-2; a weak D match, TRBD1 (5 bases). CDR3 length: 15 residues. With 7 bases removed from V and 1 base from J, the gap between germline ends came to 16 bases. From germline, CDR1 is LNHDA and CDR2 SQIVND (reference sequence). The CDR3 loop is CASTTQARGNYGYTF. The CDR3 DNA is TGTGCCAGTACCACACAGGCCCGAGGTAACTATGGCTACACCTTC.

V gene TRBV11-1 combines with J gene TRBJ2-1; 8 bases fit TRBD2. Germline V lookup: CDR1 SGHAT, CDR2 FQDESV (reference sequence). The CDR3 runs to 15 residues. Losses at the gene ends were 5 bases for V and 4 bases for J; bases not matched to a gene: 7. CDR3 DNA: TGTGCCAGCAGCCCCGGGACTAGACCATACAATGAGCAGTTCTTC. Translated, it gives CASSPGTRPYNEQFF.